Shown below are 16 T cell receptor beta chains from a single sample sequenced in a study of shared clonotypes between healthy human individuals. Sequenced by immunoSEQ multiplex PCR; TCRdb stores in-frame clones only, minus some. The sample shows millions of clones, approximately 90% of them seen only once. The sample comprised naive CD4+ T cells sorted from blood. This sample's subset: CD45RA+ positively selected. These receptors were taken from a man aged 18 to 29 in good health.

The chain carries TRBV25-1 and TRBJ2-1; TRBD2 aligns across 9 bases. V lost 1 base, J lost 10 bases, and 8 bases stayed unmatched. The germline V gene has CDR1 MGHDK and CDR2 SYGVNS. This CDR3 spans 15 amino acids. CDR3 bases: TGTGCCAGCAGTGAATCTAGCGGGATGCCGAACGAGCAGTTCTTC. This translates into CASSESSGMPNEQFF.

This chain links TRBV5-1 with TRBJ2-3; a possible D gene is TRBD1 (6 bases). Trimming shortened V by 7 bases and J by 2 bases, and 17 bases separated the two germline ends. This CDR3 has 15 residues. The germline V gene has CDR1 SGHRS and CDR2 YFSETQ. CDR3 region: CASRLTGFVTDTQYF. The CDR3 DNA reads TGCGCCAGCCGATTAACAGGGTTTGTCACAGATACGCAGTATTTT.

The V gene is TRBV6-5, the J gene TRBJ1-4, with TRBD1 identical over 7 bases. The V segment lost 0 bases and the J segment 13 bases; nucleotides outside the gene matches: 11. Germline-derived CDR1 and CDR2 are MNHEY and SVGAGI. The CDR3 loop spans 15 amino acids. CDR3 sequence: CASSYSPRDRAGLFF. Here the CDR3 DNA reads TGTGCCAGCAGTTACTCCCCCCGTGACAGGGCGGGACTGTTTTTT.

The CDR3 protein is CASSKDMNTEAFF. DNA for the CDR3: TGTGCCAGCAGTAAAGACATGAACACTGAAGCTTTCTTT. The J gene is TRBJ1-1, the V gene TRBV27, with D hard to call. Germline assignment: CDR1 MNHEY and CDR2 SMNVEV (reference sequence). The CDR3 contains 13 residues. The V and J ends lost 5 bases and 0 bases respectively, with 7 bases between them.

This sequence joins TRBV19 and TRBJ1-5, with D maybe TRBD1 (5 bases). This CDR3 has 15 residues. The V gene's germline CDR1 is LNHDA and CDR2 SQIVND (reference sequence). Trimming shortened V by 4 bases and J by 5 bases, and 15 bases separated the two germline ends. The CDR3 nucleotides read TGTGCCAGTAGTACCTTTGACCAGGGACATCAGCCCCAGCATTTT. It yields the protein CASSTFDQGHQPQHF.

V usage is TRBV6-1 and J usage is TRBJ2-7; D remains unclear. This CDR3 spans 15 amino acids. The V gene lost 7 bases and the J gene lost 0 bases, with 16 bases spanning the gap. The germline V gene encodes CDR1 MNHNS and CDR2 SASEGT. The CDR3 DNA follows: TGTGCCAGCACCCTAGAGGTCCTAGGCTCCTACGAGCAGTACTTC. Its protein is CASTLEVLGSYEQYF.

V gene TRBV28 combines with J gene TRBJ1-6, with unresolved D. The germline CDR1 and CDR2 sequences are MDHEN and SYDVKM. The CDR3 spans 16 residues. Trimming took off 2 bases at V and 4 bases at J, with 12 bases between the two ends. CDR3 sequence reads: CASSLEGAGYNSPLHF. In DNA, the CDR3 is TGTGCCAGCAGTTTAGAAGGAGCGGGTTATAATTCACCCCTCCACTTT.

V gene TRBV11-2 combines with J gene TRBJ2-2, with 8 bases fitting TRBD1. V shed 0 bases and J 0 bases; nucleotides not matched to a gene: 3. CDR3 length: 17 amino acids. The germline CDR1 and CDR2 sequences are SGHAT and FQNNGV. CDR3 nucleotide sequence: TGTGCCAGCAGCTTAGATAGGGGACAGGCGAACACCGGGGAGCTGTTTTTT. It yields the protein CASSLDRGQANTGELFF. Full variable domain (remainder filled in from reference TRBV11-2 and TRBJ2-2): EAGVAQSPRYKIIEKRQSVAFWCNPISGHATLYWYQQILGQGPKLLIQFQNNGVVDDSQLPKDRFSAERLKGVDSTLKIQPAKLEDSAVYLCASSLDRGQANTGELFFGEGSRLTVL.

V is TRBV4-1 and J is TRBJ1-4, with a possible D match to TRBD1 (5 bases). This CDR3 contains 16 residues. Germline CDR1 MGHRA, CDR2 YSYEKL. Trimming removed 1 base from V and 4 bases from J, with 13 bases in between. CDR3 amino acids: CASSQVTGALNEKLFF. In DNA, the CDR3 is TGCGCCAGCAGCCAAGTGACCGGGGCTCTTAATGAAAAACTGTTTTTT.

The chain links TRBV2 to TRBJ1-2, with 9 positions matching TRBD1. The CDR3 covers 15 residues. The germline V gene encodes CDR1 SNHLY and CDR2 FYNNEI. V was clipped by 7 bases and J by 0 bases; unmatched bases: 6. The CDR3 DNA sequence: TGTGCCAGCAAGCTCGACAGGGGGGCTAACTATGGCTACACCTTC. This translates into CASKLDRGANYGYTF.

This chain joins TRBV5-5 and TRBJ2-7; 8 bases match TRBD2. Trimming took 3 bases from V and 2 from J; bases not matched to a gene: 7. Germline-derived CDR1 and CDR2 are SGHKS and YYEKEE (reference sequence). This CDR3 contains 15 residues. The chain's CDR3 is CASSSSGGVTYEQYF. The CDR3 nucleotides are TGTGCCAGCAGCTCGAGCGGGGGAGTAACCTACGAGCAGTACTTC.

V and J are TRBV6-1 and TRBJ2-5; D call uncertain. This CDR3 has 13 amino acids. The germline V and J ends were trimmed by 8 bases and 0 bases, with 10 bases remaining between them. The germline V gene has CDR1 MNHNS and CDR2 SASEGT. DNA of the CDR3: TGTGCCAGCGGCCGGGCAGACCAAGAGACCCAGTACTTC. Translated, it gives CASGRADQETQYF.

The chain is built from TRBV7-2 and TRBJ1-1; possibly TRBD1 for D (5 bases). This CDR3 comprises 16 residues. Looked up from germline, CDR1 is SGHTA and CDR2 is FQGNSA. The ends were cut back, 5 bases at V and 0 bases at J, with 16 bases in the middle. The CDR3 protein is CASSEAGWGVNTEAFF. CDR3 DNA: TGTGCCAGCAGCGAGGCAGGTTGGGGGGTGAACACTGAAGCTTTCTTT.

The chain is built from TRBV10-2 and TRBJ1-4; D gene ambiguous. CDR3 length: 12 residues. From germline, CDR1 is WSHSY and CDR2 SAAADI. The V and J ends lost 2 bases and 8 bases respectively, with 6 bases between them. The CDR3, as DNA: TGCGCCAGCAGTGAGGTTCGGGAAAAACTGTTTTTT. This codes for CASSEVREKLFF.

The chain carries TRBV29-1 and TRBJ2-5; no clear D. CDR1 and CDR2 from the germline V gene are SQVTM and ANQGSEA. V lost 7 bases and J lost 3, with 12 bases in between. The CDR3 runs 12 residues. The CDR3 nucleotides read TGCAGCGCCGGTCAGGCAGAAGAGACCCAGTACTTC. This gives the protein CSAGQAEETQYF.

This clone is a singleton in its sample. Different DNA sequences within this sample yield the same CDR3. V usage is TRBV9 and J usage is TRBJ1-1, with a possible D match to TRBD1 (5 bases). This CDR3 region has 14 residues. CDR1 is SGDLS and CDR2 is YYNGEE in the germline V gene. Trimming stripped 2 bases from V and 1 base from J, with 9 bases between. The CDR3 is CASSVGLGNTEAFF. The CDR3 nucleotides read TGTGCCAGCAGCGTGGGACTGGGGAACACTGAAGCTTTCTTT. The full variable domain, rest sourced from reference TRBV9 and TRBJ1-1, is DSGVTQTPKHLITATGQRVTLRCSPRSGDLSVYWYQQSLDQGLQFLIQYYNGEERAKGNILERFSAQQFPDLHSELNLSSLELGDSALYFCASSVGLGNTEAFFGQGTRLTVV.